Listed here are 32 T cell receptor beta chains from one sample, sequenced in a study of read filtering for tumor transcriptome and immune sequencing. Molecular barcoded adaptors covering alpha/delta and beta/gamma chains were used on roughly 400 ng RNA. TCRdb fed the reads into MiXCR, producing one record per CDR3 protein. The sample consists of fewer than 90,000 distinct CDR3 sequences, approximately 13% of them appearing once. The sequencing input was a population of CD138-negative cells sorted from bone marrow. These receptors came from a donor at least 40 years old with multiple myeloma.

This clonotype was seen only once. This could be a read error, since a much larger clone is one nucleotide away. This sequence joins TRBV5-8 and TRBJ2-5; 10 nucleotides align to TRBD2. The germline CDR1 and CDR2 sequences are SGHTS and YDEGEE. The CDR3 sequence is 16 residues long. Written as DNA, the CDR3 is TGTGCCAGCAGCCTTGGACTAGCGGCGGCCCAAGGGACCCAGTACTTC. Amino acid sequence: CASSLGLAAAQGTQYF.

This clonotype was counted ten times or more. The CDR3 DNA follows: TGCGCCAGCAGTATCGACGGTCGCTCCTACGAGCAGTACTTC. This translates into CASSIDGRSYEQYF. The rearrangement links TRBV5-1 to TRBJ2-7; unclear D gene. CDR3 length: 14 amino acids. Germline V gene lookup returns CDR1 SGHRS and CDR2 YFSETQ. The V end lost 5 bases, the J end lost 0 bases, and 12 bases lay between the germline ends.

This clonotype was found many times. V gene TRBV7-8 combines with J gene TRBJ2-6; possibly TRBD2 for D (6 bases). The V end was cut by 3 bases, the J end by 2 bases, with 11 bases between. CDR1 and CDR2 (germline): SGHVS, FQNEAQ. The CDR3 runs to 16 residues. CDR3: CASSFGGLPGANVLTF. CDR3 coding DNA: TGTGCCAGCAGCTTTGGGGGGTTGCCTGGGGCCAACGTCCTGACTTTC. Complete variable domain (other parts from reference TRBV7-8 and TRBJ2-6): GAGVSQSPRYKVAKRGQDVALRCDPISGHVSLFWYQQALGQGPEFLTYFQNEAQLDKSGLPSDRFFAERPEGSVSTLKIQRTQQEDSAVYLCASSFGGLPGANVLTFGAGSRLTVL.

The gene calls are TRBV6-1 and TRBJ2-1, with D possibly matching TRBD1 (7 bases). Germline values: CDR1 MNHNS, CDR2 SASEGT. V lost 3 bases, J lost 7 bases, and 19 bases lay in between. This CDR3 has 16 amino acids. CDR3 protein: CASSDRGACSYNEQFF. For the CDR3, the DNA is TGTGCCAGCAGTGACAGGGGGGCATGTTCGTATAATGAGCAGTTCTTC.

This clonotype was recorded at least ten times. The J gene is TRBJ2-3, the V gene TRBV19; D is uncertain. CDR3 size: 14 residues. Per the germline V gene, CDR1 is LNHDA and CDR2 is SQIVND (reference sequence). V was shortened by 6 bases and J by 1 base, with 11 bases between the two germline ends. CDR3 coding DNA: TGTGCCAGTAGCCCCGGGCCGGGCACAGATACGCAGTATTTT. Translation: CASSPGPGTDTQYF.

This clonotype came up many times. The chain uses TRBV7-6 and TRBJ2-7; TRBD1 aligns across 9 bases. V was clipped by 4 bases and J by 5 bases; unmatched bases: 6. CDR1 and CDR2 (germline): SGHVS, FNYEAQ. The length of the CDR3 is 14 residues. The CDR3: CASSSGTGSNEQYF. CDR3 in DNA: TGTGCCAGCAGCTCCGGGACAGGGTCCAACGAGCAGTACTTC.

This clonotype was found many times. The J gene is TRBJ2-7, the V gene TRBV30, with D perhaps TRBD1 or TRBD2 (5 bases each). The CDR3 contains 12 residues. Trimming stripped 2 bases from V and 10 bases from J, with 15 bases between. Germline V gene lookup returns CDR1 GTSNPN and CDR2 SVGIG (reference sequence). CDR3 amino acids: CAWSHPPGPQYF. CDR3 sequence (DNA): TGTGCCTGGAGTCATCCTCCGGGACCACAGTACTTC.

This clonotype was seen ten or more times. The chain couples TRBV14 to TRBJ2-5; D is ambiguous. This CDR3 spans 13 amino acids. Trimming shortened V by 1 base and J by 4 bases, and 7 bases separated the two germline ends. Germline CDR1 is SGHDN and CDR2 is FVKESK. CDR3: CASSQVLLETQYF. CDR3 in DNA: TGTGCCAGCAGCCAAGTCCTGTTAGAGACCCAGTACTTC.

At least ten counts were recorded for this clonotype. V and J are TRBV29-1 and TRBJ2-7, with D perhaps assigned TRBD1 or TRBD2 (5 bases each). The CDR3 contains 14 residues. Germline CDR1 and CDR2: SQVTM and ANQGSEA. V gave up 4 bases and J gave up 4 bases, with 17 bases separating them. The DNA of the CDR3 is TGCAGCGTTGTGATAGGGACCCATCCTTACGAGCAGTACTTC. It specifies CSVVIGTHPYEQYF.

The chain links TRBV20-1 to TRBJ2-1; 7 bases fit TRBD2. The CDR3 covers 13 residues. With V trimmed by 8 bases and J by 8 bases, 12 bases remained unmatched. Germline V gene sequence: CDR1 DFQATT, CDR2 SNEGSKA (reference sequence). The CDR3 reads CSTWGMAGDEQFF. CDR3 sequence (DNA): TGCAGTACCTGGGGTATGGCGGGGGATGAGCAGTTCTTC.

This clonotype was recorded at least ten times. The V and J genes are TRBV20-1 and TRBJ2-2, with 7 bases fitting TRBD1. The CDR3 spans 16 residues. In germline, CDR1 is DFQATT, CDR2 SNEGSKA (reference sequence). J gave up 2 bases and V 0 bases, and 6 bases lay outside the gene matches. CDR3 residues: CSARDPRTGNTGELFF. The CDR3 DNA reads TGCAGTGCTAGAGATCCCCGGACAGGCAACACCGGGGAGCTGTTTTTT.

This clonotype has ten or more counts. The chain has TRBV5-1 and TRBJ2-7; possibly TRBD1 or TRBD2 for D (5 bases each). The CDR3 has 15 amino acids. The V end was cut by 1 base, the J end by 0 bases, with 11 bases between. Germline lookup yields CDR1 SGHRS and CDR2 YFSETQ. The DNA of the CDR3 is TGCGCCAGCAGCTTGAATACGGGGACCTCCTACGAGCAGTACTTC. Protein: CASSLNTGTSYEQYF.

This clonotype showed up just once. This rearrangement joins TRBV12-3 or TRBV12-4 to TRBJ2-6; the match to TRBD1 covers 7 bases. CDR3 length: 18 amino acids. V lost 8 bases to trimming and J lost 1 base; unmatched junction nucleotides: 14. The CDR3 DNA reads TGTGCCAGCCAACCCCTCCCAGGGGGTATGTCTGGGGCCAACGTCCTGACTTTC. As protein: CASQPLPGGMSGANVLTF.

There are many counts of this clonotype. CDR3 coding DNA: TGTGCCAGTAGTATAACAGGGAATTCGGGGGAGCAGTACTTC. Translation: CASSITGNSGEQYF. The chain employs TRBV19 and TRBJ2-7, with TRBD1 as a possible D gene (6 bases). Per germline, CDR1 LNHDA and CDR2 SQIVND (reference sequence). Between the trimmed V and J ends, which lost 2 bases and 7 bases, there was a span of 15 bases. The CDR3 is 14 amino acids.

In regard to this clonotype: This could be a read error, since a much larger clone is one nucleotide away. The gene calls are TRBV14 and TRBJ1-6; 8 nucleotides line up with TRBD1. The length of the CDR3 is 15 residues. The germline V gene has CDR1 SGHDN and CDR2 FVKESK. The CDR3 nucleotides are TGTGCCAGCAGCCAAGATGGACAGGGTGGCACTGAAGCTCTCTTT. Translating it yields CASSQDGQGGTEALF.

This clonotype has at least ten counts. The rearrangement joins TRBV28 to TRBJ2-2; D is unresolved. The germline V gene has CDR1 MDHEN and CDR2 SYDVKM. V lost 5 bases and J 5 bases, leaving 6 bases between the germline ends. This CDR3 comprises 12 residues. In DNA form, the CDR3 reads TGTGCCAGCAGTACCCCAACCGGGGAGCTGTTTTTT. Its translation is CASSTPTGELFF.

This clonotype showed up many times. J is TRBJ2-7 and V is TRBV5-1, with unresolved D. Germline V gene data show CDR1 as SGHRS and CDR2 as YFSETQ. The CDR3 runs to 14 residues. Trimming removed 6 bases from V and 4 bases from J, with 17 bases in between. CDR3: CASKPDGFMYEQYF. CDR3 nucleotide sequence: TGCGCCAGCAAACCGGACGGATTCATGTACGAGCAGTACTTC. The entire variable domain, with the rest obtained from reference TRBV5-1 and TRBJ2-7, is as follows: KAGVTQTPRYLIKTRGQQVTLSCSPISGHRSVSWYQQTPGQGLQFLFEYFSETQRNKGNFPGRFSGRQFSNSRSEMNVSTLELGDSALYLCASKPDGFMYEQYFGPGTRLTVT.

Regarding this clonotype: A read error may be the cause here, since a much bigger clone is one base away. CDR3 residues: CASSFRRTSGGENGQFF. CDR3 nucleotides: TGCGCCAGCAGCTTCCGTCGGACTAGCGGGGGTGAGAATGGGCAGTTCTTC. The J gene is TRBJ2-1, the V gene TRBV5-1; 13 nucleotides match TRBD2. This CDR3 region has 17 residues. Looked up from germline, CDR1 is SGHRS and CDR2 is YFSETQ.

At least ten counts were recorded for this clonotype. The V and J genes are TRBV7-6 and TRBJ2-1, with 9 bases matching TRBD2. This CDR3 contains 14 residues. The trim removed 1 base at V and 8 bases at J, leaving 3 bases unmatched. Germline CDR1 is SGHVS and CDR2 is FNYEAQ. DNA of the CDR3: TGTGCCAGCAGCTTAGATAGCGGGAGCTATGAGCAGTTCTTC. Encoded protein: CASSLDSGSYEQFF.

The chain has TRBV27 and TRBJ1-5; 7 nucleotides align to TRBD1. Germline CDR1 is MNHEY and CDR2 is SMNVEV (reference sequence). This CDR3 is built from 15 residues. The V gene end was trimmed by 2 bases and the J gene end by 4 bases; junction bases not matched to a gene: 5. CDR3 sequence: CASSLEGAGNQPQHF. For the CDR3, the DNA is TGTGCCAGCAGTTTAGAGGGGGCAGGGAATCAGCCCCAGCATTTT.

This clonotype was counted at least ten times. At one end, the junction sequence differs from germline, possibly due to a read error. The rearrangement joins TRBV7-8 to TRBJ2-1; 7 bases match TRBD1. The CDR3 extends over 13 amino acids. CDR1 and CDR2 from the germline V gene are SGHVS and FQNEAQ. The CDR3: CASSLDRANEQFF. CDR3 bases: TGTGCCAGCAGTTTAGACAGGGCCAATGAGCAGTTCTTC. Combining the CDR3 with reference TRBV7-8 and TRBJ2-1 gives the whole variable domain GAGVSQSPRYKVAKRGQDVALRCDPISGHVSLFWYQQALGQGPEFLTYFQNEAQLDKSGLPSDRFFAERPEGSVSTLKIQRTQQEDSAVYLCASSLDRANEQFFGPGTRLTVL.

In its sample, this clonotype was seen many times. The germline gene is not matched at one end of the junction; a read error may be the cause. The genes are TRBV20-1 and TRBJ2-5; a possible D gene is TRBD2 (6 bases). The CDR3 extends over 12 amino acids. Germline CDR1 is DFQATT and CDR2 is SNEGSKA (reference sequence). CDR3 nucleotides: TGCAGTGCCAGAGTGGGAGGCCAGACCCAGTACTTC. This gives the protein CSARVGGQTQYF.

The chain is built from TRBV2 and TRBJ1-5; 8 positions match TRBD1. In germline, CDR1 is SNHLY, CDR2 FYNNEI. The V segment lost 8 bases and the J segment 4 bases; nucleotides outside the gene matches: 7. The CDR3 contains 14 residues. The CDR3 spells CASGGTGENQPQHF. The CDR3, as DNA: TGTGCCAGCGGCGGGACAGGCGAAAATCAGCCCCAGCATTTT. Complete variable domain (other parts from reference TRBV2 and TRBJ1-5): EPEVTQTPSHQVTQMGQEVILRCVPISNHLYFYWYRQILGQKVEFLVSFYNNEISEKSEIFDDQFSVERPDGSNFTLKIRSTKLEDSAMYFCASGGTGENQPQHFGDGTRLSIL.

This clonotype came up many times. For the CDR3, the DNA is TGTGCCAGCAGGCTGGGGGATGTCACAGATACGCAGTATTTT. This gives the protein CASRLGDVTDTQYF. The V call is TRBV2, the J call TRBJ2-3; D is tentatively TRBD1 or TRBD2 (5 bases each). The CDR3 extends over 14 amino acids. Looked up from germline, CDR1 is SNHLY and CDR2 is FYNNEI. Trimming took off 6 bases at V and 2 bases at J, with 12 bases between the two ends.

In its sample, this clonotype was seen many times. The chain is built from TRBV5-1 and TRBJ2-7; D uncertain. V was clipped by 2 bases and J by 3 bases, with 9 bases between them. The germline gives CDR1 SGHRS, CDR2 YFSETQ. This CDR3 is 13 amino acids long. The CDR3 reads CASSFAENYEQYF. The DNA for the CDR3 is TGCGCCAGCAGCTTCGCAGAAAACTACGAGCAGTACTTC.

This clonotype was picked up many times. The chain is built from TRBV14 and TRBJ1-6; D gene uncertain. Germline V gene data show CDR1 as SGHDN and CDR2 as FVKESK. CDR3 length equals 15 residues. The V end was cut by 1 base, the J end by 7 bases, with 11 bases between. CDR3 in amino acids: CASSQGMRSNSPLHF. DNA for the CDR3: TGTGCCAGCAGCCAAGGGATGAGATCCAATTCACCCCTCCACTTT.

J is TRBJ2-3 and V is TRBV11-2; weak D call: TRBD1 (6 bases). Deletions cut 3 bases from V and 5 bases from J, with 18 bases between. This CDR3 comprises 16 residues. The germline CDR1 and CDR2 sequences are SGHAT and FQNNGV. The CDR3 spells CASSFNVQGSGDTQYF. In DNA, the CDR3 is TGTGCCAGCAGCTTCAATGTTCAGGGGTCGGGAGATACGCAGTATTTT.

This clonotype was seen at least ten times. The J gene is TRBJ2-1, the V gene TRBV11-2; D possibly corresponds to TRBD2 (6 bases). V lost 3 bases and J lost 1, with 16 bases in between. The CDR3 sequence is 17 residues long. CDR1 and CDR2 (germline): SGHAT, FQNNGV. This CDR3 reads CASSLKGAGFSYNEQFF. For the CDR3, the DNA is TGTGCCAGCAGCTTGAAGGGCGCGGGGTTTTCCTACAATGAGCAGTTCTTC.

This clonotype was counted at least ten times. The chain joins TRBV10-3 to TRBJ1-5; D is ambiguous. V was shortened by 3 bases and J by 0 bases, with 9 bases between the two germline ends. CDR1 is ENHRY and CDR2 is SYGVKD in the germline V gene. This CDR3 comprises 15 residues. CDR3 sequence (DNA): TGTGCCATCAGTGAAGGCCCTAATAGCAATCAGCCCCAGCATTTT. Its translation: CAISEGPNSNQPQHF.

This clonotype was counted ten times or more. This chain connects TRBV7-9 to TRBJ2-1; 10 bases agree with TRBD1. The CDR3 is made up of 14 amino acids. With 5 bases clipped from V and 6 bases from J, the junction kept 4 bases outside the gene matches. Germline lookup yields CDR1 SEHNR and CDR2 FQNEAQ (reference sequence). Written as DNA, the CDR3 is TGTGCCAGCAGCAGACAGGGGGCAATCAATGAGCAGTTCTTC. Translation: CASSRQGAINEQFF.

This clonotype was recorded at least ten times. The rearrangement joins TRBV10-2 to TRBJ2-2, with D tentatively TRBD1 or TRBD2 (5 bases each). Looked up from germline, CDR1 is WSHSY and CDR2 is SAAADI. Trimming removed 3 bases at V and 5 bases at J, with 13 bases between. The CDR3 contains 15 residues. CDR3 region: CASSEGERWTGELFF. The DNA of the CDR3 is TGCGCCAGCAGTGAAGGGGAGAGGTGGACCGGGGAGCTGTTTTTT.

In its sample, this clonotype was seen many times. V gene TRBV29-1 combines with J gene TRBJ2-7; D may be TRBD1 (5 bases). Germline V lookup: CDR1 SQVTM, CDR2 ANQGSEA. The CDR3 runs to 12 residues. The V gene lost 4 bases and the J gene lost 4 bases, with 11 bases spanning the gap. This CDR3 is CSVGQLGYEQYF. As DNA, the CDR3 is TGCAGCGTTGGACAGCTTGGATACGAGCAGTACTTC.